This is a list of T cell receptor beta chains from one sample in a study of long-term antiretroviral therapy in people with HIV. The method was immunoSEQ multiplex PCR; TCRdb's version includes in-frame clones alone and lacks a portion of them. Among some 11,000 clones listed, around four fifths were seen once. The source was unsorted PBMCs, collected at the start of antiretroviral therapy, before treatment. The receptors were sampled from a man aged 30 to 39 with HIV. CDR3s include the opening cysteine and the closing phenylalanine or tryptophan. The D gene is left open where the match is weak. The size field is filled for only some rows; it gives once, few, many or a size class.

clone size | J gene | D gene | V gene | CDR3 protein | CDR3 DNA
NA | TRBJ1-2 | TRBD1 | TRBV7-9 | CASSGTQGAWGYTF | TGTGCCAGCAGCGGCACACAGGGGGCTTGGGGCTACACCTTC
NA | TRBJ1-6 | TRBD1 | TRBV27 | CASSSTGGVYDNSPLHF | TGTGCCAGCAGTTCGACAGGGGGGGTCTACGATAATTCACCCCTCCACTTT
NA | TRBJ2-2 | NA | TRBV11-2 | CASSYSKVGELFF | TGTGCCAGCAGCTACTCAAAAGTCGGGGAGCTGTTTTTT
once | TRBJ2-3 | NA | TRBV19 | CASSIGGFSTDTQYF | TGTGCCAGTAGTATAGGGGGCTTTAGCACAGATACGCAGTATTTT
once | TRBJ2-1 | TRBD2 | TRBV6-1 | CASSLGTTYGEQFF | TGTGCCAGCAGTCTAGGGACTACCTACGGTGAGCAGTTCTTC
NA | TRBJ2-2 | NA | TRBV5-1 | CASSDGTLHTGELFF | TGCGCCAGCAGCGACGGGACACTTCACACCGGGGAGCTGTTTTTT
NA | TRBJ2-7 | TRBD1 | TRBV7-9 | CASRNGQGAYEQYF | TGTGCCAGCAGAAACGGGCAGGGGGCTTACGAGCAGTACTTC
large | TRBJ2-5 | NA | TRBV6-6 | CASTQGGTQYF | TGTGCCAGCACCCAGGGGGGGACCCAGTACTTC
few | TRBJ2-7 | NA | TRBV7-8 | CASSPLRGAYEQYF | TGTGCCAGCAGCCCCTTGCGGGGAGCCTACGAGCAGTACTTC
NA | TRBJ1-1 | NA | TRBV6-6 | CASSHRQANTEAFF | TGTGCCAGCAGCCACCGCCAGGCAAACACTGAAGCTTTCTTT
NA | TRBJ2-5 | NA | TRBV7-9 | CASKGRVETQYF | TGTGCCAGCAAGGGGCGGGTAGAGACCCAGTACTTC
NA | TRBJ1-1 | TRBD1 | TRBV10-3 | CAIRTGQQNTEAFF | TGTGCCATCAGGACGGGACAGCAGAACACTGAAGCTTTCTTT
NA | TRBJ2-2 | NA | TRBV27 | CASSPLRSSTGELFF | TGTGCCAGCAGTCCCCTCCGGTCGAGCACCGGGGAGCTGTTTTTT
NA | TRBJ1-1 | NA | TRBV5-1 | CASSSGQNTEAFF | TGCGCCAGCAGCAGTGGACAAAACACTGAAGCTTTCTTT
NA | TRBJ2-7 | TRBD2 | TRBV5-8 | CASSPAGTSGRSSYEQYF | TGTGCCAGCAGCCCCGCCGGGACTAGCGGGAGGAGCTCCTACGAGCAGTACTTC
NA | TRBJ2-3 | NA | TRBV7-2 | CASSFGDTQYF | TGTGCCAGCAGCTTCGGCGATACGCAGTATTTT
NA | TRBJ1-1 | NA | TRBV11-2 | CASSLAGQPWGTEAFF | TGTGCCAGCAGCTTAGCGGGTCAACCCTGGGGCACTGAAGCTTTCTTT
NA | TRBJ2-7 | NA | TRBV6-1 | CASSGTGTAYEQYF | TGTGCCAGCAGTGGCACAGGGACCGCCTACGAGCAGTACTTC
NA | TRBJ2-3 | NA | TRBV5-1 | CASSLELSLGTDTQYF | TGCGCCAGCAGCTTGGAGTTGTCTCTAGGCACAGATACGCAGTATTTT
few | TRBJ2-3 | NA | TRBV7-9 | CASRPLGGPVDTQYF | TGTGCCAGCCGCCCCTTGGGGGGGCCAGTAGATACGCAGTATTTT
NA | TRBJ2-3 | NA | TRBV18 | CASSISRGTDTQYF | TGTGCCAGCTCCATATCGCGGGGCACAGATACGCAGTATTTT
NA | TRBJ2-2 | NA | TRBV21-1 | CASSPLYCGELFF | TGTGCCAGCAGCCCCTTGTATTGTGGGGAGCTGTTTTTT
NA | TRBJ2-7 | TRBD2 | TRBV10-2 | CASSDPGTSGGVTYEQYF | TGCGCCAGCAGTGACCCCGGGACTAGCGGGGGGGTTACCTACGAGCAGTACTTC
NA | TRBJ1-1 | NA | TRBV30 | CAWRGGTEAFF | TGTGCCTGGAGGGGGGGGACTGAAGCTTTCTTT
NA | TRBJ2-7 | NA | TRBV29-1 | CSVVAGEIYEQYF | TGCAGCGTTGTGGCGGGTGAAATCTACGAGCAGTACTTC
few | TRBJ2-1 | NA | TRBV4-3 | CASSAGQSSNEQFF | TGCGCCAGCAGCGCGGGACAGAGTAGCAATGAGCAGTTCTTC
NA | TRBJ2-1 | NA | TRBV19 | CASWDSRASEQFF | TGTGCCAGTTGGGACTCAAGGGCCAGTGAGCAGTTCTTC
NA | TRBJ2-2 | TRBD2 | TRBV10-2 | CASRSGAGELFF | TGCGCCAGCAGGAGCGGGGCCGGGGAGCTGTTTTTT
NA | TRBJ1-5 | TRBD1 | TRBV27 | CASRTIMTGVNQPQHF | TGTGCCAGCAGAACGATAATGACAGGGGTCAATCAGCCCCAGCATTTT
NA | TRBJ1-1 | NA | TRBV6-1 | CASSEGGVTEAFF | TGTGCCAGCAGTGAAGGAGGGGTCACTGAAGCTTTCTTT
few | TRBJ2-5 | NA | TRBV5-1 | CASNSDLASQETQYF | TGCGCCAGCAATTCGGATTTGGCTAGTCAAGAGACCCAGTACTTC
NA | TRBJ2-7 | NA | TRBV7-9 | CASSYRTADSYEQYF | TGTGCCAGCAGCTACCGGACAGCGGACTCCTACGAGCAGTACTTC
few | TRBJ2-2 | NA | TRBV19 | CASSIAGPTGELFF | TGTGCCAGTAGTATAGCGGGGCCCACCGGGGAGCTGTTTTTT
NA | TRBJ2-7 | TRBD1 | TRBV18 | CASSLGQFSYEQYF | TGTGCCAGCTCGTTGGGACAGTTCTCCTACGAGCAGTACTTC
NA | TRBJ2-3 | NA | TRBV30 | CAWIPPRSISFTDTQYF | TGTGCCTGGATCCCCCCCCGCTCTATCTCCTTCACAGATACGCAGTATTTT
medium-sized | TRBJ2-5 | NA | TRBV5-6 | CASSLGAGAKIETQYF | TGTGCCAGCAGCTTGGGGGCAGGGGCAAAAATAGAGACCCAGTACTTC
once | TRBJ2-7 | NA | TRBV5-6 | CASSQLGFSYEQYF | TGTGCCAGCAGCCAGTTAGGGTTTTCCTACGAGCAGTACTTC
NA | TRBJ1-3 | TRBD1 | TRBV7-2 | CASSRDSSSGNTIYF | TGTGCCAGCAGCCGGGACAGCTCCTCTGGAAACACCATATATTTT
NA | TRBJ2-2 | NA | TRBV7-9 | CASSLAGAGELFF | TGTGCCAGCAGCTTAGCGGGAGCCGGGGAGCTGTTTTTT
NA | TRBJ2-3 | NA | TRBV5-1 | CASSLPTMVDTQYF | TGCGCCAGCAGCTTACCTACAATGGTAGATACGCAGTATTTT
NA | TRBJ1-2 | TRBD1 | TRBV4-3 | CASSQLQGNSEGYTF | TGCGCCAGCAGCCAATTACAGGGGAATTCCGAGGGCTACACCTTC
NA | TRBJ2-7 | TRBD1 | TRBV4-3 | CASSQGQGAPYEQYF | TGCGCCAGCAGCCAAGGACAGGGGGCGCCCTACGAGCAGTACTTC
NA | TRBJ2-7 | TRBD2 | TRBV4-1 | CASSQDPGPGGFVRSYEQYF | TGCGCCAGCAGCCAAGACCCTGGACCGGGAGGATTTGTTCGGTCCTACGAGCAGTACTTC
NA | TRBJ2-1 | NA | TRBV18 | CASSPDTGMNEQFF | TGTGCCAGCTCACCCGATACAGGGATGAATGAGCAGTTCTTC
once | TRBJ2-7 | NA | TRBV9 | CASSVAGTTYEQYF | TGTGCCAGCAGCGTAGCTGGGACGACCTACGAGCAGTACTTC
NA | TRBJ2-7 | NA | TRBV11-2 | CASSLSAGEQYF | TGTGCCAGCAGCTTATCCGCAGGCGAGCAGTACTTC
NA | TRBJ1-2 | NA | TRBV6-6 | CASSYGGGSGGYTF | TGTGCCAGCAGTTACGGCGGTGGTAGTGGTGGCTACACCTTC
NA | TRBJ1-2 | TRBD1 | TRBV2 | CASSGQGYGYTF | TGTGCCAGCAGTGGACAGGGCTATGGCTACACCTTC
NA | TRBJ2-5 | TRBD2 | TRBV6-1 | CASSEWAAGGRGQETQYF | TGTGCCAGCAGTGAATGGGCAGCGGGGGGGCGGGGCCAAGAGACCCAGTACTTC
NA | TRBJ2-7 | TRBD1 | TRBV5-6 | CASSPYRQGAFYEQYF | TGTGCCAGCAGCCCATACAGACAGGGGGCATTCTACGAGCAGTACTTC